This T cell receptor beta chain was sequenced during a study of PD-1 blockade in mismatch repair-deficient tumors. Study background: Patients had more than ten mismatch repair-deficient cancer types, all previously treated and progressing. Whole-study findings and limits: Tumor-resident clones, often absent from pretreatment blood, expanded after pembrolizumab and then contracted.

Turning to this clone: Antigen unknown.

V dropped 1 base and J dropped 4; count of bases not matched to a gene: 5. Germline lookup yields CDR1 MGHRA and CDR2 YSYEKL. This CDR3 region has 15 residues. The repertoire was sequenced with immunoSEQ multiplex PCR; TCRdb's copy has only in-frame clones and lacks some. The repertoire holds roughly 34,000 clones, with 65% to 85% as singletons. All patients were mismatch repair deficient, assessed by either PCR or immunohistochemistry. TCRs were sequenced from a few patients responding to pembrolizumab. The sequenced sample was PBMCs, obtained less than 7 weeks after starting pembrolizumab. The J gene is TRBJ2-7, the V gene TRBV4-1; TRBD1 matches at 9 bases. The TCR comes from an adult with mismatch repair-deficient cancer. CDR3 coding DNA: TGCGCCAGCAGCCAAGTTAGGGACAGGGTGTACGAGCAGTACTTC. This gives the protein CASSQVRDRVYEQYF.